The rows below give T cell receptor beta chains drawn from one sample of a study of tumor-infiltrating lymphocytes in primary liver carcinoma. MiXCR, applied by TCRdb to the multiplex PCR reads, yields one record per CDR3 protein. The repertoire holds over 95,000 distinct CDR3 sequences, almost 70% seen once, with 9.5% to 10% in the top ten. The sequenced sample consisted of liver tumor tissue from sampling region 5. The source is a woman aged 55-69 years with primary liver carcinoma and hepatitis B virus infection. The CDR3 runs from the conserved cysteine through the conserved F or W. Each record gives: clone size, V gene, D gene, J gene, CDR3 DNA, CDR3 protein. A D gene is named only where the DNA matches it firmly. Size tells how often a clone was seen (once, few, many) or the class of an expanded clone, and some rows leave it out.

many	TRBV11-2	TRBD2	TRBJ2-7	TGTGCCAGCAGCGTAGAAGCGGGGGCCTCCTACGAGCAGTACTTC	CASSVEAGASYEQYF
-	TRBV6-5	-	TRBJ2-7	TGTGCCAGCACTAGGGGGGCGCCCTACGAGCAGCACTTC	CASTRGAPYEQHF
-	TRBV5-1	-	TRBJ1-1	TGCGCCAGCAGCTTGGCCCGAGACACTGAAGCTTTCTTT	CASSLARDTEAFF
once	TRBV6-1	-	TRBJ2-5	TGTGCCAGCAGTGGAGTTGCGGGAAGCCCCGGGACCCAGTACTTT	CASSGVAGSPGTQYF
-	TRBV12-3/TRBV12-4	-	TRBJ2-3	TGTGCCAGCAGTTTGGGCGGATCCGCAGGTACCCAGTATTTT	CASSLGGSAGTQYF
many	TRBV28	-	TRBJ1-6	TGTGCCAGCAGCGCAGCCGGACACTTTAATTCACCCCTCCACTTT	CASSAAGHFNSPLHF
many	TRBV5-1	TRBD1	TRBJ2-2	TGTGCCAGCACCAGGGGGACCGGGGAGCTGTTTTTT	CASTRGTGELFF
-	TRBV12-3/TRBV12-4	-	TRBJ2-3	TGTGCCAGCAGTTTCGGCGCGGGAATGGACACAGATACGCAATATTTT	CASSFGAGMDTDTQYF
medium-sized	TRBV11-2	-	TRBJ1-1	TGTGCCAGCAGCACCCAGGGGAACACTGAAGCTTTCTTT	CASSTQGNTEAFF
-	TRBV4-2	-	TRBJ2-2	TGTGCCAGCAGCCCCCTCTCGAAGTGGACGATCACCGGGGAGCTGTTTTTT	CASSPLSKWTITGELFF
-	TRBV29-1	-	TRBJ2-6	TGCAGCGTCCGGTTTGTCTCTGGGGCCAACGTCCCGACTTTC	CSVRFVSGANVPTF
-	TRBV24-1	TRBD2	TRBJ2-1	TGTGCCACCAGTGATTGGAGTAGCGGGAAGGCGAATGAGCAGTTCTTC	CATSDWSSGKANEQFF
-	TRBV6-1	-	TRBJ1-1	TGTGCCGGCAGTACCCCCGGGGGACTCCGCGATGGGGCTTTCTTT	CAGSTPGGLRDGAFF
once	TRBV11-2	TRBD1	TRBJ2-3	TGTGCCAACAGCTTAGCCGGACAGGCGATCACGGATACGCAATATTTT	CANSLAGQAITDTQYF
-	TRBV28	-	TRBJ1-1	TGTGCCAGCAGTTCGGGGGGCTATATTGAAGCTTTCTTT	CASSSGGYIEAFF
once	TRBV11-3	TRBD1	TRBJ2-2	TGTGCCGGCAGCTTAGGTTCCATCGGGACAGGGGCCTCGAACACCGGGGAGCTGTTTTTT	CAGSLGSIGTGASNTGELFF
-	TRBV2	-	TRBJ2-7	TGTGCCAGCCAAAAGACAGGACTTTCCTACGAGCAGTACTTC	CASQKTGLSYEQYF
-	TRBV7-8	-	TRBJ2-3	TGTGCCAGCGGGCCTAGGATAATCCAGGGTCTCCCAGATACGCAGTATTTT	CASGPRIIQGLPDTQYF
few	TRBV28	-	TRBJ1-3	TGTGCCAGCAGCTCACTACCGGGGAACACCATATATTTT	CASSSLPGNTIYF
many	TRBV6-6	TRBD1	TRBJ1-6	TGTGCCAGCAGTTACCAAACAGGGGAGCATTCACCCCTCCACTTT	CASSYQTGEHSPLHF
-	TRBV11-2	-	TRBJ2-3	TGTGCCAGCAGCACTCGTCCATCCCCCATAGATACGCAGTATTTT	CASSTRPSPIDTQYF
-	TRBV11-2	-	TRBJ2-2	TGTGCCAGCGGCTTTGGTACGGCTAGCGCAACCGGGGAGCTGTCTTTT	CASGFGTASATGELSF
once	TRBV5-1	-	TRBJ2-1	TGCGCCAGCAGCTCGTTGGGTGGGCCAGACTATGAGCAGTTCTTC	CASSSLGGPDYEQFF
-	TRBV11-3	-	TRBJ2-3	TGTGCCAGCAGCTTATTCGTGGGAGGACCGTCGGATACGCACTATTTT	CASSLFVGGPSDTHYF
-	TRBV12-3/TRBV12-4	-	TRBJ1-5	TGTGCTAGCAGTTTACATACGGCTCAGCCCCAGCATTTT	CASSLHTAQPQHF
-	TRBV7-9	TRBD2	TRBJ2-1	TGTGCCAGCAGCCACACTAGCGGGAGGGCCGATGAGCAGTTCTTC	CASSHTSGRADEQFF
-	TRBV6-1	-	TRBJ1-2	TGTGCCAGCAGCGGGGCAAGGTACTATGGCTACACCTTC	CASSGARYYGYTF
-	TRBV4-1	-	TRBJ2-5	TGCACCAGCTGCCCTATAAGGGCCCAAGAGACCCAGTACTTC	CTSCPIRAQETQYF
many	TRBV6-1	-	TRBJ1-1	TGTGCCAGCAGTGAAAGTGAGAACACTGAAGCTTTCTTT	CASSESENTEAFF
-	TRBV6-5	-	TRBJ2-3	TGTGCCAGCAGCACAGATACGCAGTATTTT	CASSTDTQYF
-	TRBV6-7	-	TRBJ2-6	TGTGCCAGCAGTTACCCCGTAGGGGCCGAGGGGGCCAACGTCCTGACTTTC	CASSYPVGAEGANVLTF
-	TRBV5-1	-	TRBJ1-4	TGCGCCAGCAGCTACGGACCTAATGAAGGACTGTTTTTT	CASSYGPNEGLFF
-	TRBV19	-	TRBJ1-5	TGTGCCAGTAGTATAGTGTCGGGGACCCAGCCCCAGCATTTT	CASSIVSGTQPQHF
-	TRBV11-2	-	TRBJ2-7	TGTACCAGCAGCCGGACTGGGGATGAGCAGTACTTC	CTSSRTGDEQYF
many	TRBV5-1	-	TRBJ2-1	TGCGCCAGCAGCTTGGGGGGAGCCGGAGATTCCTACAATGAGCAGTTCTTC	CASSLGGAGDSYNEQFF
-	TRBV11-3	TRBD2	TRBJ2-1	TGTGTCAGCAGTGCCGGGGACTACAATGCGCAGTTCTTC	CVSSAGDYNAQFF
once	TRBV11-2	-	TRBJ2-1	TGTGCCAGCAGTCGTGAAAACTACAATGAGCAGTTATTC	CASSRENYNEQLF
-	TRBV7-3	-	TRBJ2-1	TGTGCCAGCGGCTTAACTTTCGAGCGGGCTGTTACCTCGAAAGACAATGAGCAGTTCTTC	CASGLTFERAVTSKDNEQFF
-	TRBV29-1	-	TRBJ2-7	TGCAGCGTTGCAGGTACACAGGGATTCTCACACGAGCAGTACTTC	CSVAGTQGFSHEQYF
-	TRBV11-2	-	TRBJ2-1	TGTGCCAGCAACTTCGACAGTGAGCAGTTCTTC	CASNFDSEQFF
-	TRBV11-2	-	TRBJ2-1	TGTGCCATCGGGCGGGGACCTAACTCCTACAATGAACAGTTCTTC	CAIGRGPNSYNEQFF
-	TRBV10-2	TRBD2	TRBJ2-7	TGCGCCAGCAGTGTGAAGGCGGGAGGGTTCGAGCAGCACTTC	CASSVKAGGFEQHF
-	TRBV7-9	-	TRBJ2-1	TGTGCCAGCGCCCGGGGCTTCTCTCATGAGCAGTTCTTC	CASARGFSHEQFF
few	TRBV5-1	-	TRBJ2-2	TGCGCCAGCAGCTTGCCCCCATCCTTCCTGAACACCGGGGAGCTGTTTTTT	CASSLPPSFLNTGELFF
-	TRBV7-8	TRBD2	TRBJ2-7	TGTGCCAACAGCTCATCGGGACTAGCGTTTTACTACGAGCAATACTTC	CANSSSGLAFYYEQYF
-	TRBV7-9	TRBD2	TRBJ2-3	TGTGCCAGCAGCGTACGGGCCCGGACTAGATTCACAGATACGCAGTATTTT	CASSVRARTRFTDTQYF
-	TRBV18	-	TRBJ1-1	TGTGCCAGCTCCCCTACACCGGTCACTGAAGCTTTCTTT	CASSPTPVTEAFF
-	TRBV11-2	TRBD2	TRBJ2-1	TGTGTCAGTAGCTTAGATTCCCTAGCGGCTTACAATGAGCAGTTCTTC	CVSSLDSLAAYNEQFF
-	TRBV6-5	-	TRBJ1-5	TGTGCCAGCAGCCTTAGGGGGGACGGTAATCAGCCTCGGCATTTT	CASSLRGDGNQPRHF
-	TRBV18	-	TRBJ2-6	TGTGCCAGCTCACCACCAGGGGCTGGGGCCAACGTCCTGACTTTC	CASSPPGAGANVLTF
-	TRBV11-2	-	TRBJ2-7	TGTGCCAGCAGCTTAACTAGTGAGAGCGAGCAATACTTC	CASSLTSESEQYF
-	TRBV11-2	-	TRBJ1-4	TGTGCCACCAGCTCGACAAGGACCACTCGAGCAACTAATGAAGAACTGTTTTTT	CATSSTRTTRATNEELFF
-	TRBV29-1	-	TRBJ1-1	TGCAACGCCAGAGGGGACCTGAACACTGAAGCTTTCTTT	CNARGDLNTEAFF
-	TRBV29-1	TRBD2	TRBJ2-1	TGCAGCGCTCCACCCTTAGCGGGAGGGCCCTCCGGTGTTTATGAGCAGTTATTC	CSAPPLAGGPSGVYEQLF
-	TRBV6-1	-	TRBJ2-7	TGTGCCAGCAGTAAGGGGGACATAGTCACTTACGAGCAGTACTTC	CASSKGDIVTYEQYF
-	TRBV20-1	-	TRBJ2-1	TGCAGTGCGGGACCTTTCTCTCTGGGGGAGAATGAGCAGTTCTTC	CSAGPFSLGENEQFF
many	TRBV6-2/TRBV6-3	-	TRBJ2-7	TGTGCCAGCAGTCGCAACGGAGCCTACGAGCAGTACTTC	CASSRNGAYEQYF